This T cell receptor beta chain was captured by sequencing in a study of monozygotic twins with inflammatory bowel disease. Concerning this clonotype itself: The antigen remains undetermined.

Blood samples measuring roughly 2.5 ml were taken per donor. TCRdb re-called the 5' RACE reads and gives one entry per CDR3 protein, without DNA. This repertoire includes about 450,000 distinct CDR3 sequences. Germline loops: CDR1 SGHTA, CDR2 FQGNSA. The CDR3 consists of 16 residues. Overall study findings and caveats: Twins with IBD were found to have lower TCRbeta diversity (inverse Simpson) than healthy co-twins.

Material: blood. V is TRBV7-2 and J is TRBJ1-6; no DNA is available, so the TRBD1 call from TCRdb remains unchecked. This clonotype was obtained from a human donor with ulcerative colitis or Crohn's disease, or a healthy co-twin of an affected twin (not recorded which). The CDR3 loop reads CASSSGPLIYNSPLHF.